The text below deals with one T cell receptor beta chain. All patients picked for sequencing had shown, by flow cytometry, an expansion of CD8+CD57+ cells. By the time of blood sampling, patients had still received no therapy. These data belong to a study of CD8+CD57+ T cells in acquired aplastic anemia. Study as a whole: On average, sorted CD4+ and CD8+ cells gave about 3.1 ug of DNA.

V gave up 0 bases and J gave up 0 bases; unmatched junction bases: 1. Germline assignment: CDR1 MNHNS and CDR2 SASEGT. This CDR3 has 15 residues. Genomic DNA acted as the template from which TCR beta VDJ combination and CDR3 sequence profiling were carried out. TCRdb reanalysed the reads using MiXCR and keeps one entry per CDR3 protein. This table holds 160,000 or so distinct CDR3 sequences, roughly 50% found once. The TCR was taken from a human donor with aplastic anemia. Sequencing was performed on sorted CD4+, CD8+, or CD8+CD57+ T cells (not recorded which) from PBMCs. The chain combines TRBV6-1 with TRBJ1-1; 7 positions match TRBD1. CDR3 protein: CASSEATGMNTEAFF. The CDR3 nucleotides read TGTGCCAGCAGTGAAGCGACAGGGATGAACACTGAAGCTTTCTTT.